Each of the 10 T cell receptor beta chains below was sequenced from the same sample in a study of regulatory T cells in long-lasting Graves disease. Time point defined: persistent/refractory GD, antithyroid drugs over 5 years with positive TRAb. Construction of the TCR library relied on RNA isolated from PBMCs. Libraries of TCR beta came from iRepertoire HTBI primers plus Arm-PCR of CDR3 regions. From the multiplex PCR reads, TCRdb called clonotypes with MiXCR, one entry per CDR3 protein. Of 400,000 to 500,000 distinct CDR3 sequences detected, 20% to 25% appear once; the ten largest clones hold roughly 7%. The starting material was peripheral blood mononuclear cells (PBMCs), obtained when the disease was refractory, from a patient treated with antithyroid drugs. The receptor set was obtained from a female donor with Graves disease.

The sample holds many counts of this clonotype. CDR3 nucleotides: TGTGCCACCTCCCGGACAGTCTCCTACGAGCAGTACTTC. Its protein is CATSRTVSYEQYF. This chain joins TRBV27 and TRBJ2-7, with D perhaps TRBD1 (6 bases). The CDR3 covers 13 residues. Germline values: CDR1 MNHEY, CDR2 SMNVEV (reference sequence). Trimming left V 10 bases short and J 0 bases short, with 13 bases between.

V is TRBV6-1 and J is TRBJ1-4, with D perhaps TRBD1 (6 bases). This CDR3 contains 15 residues. Germline V gene data show CDR1 as MNHNS and CDR2 as SASEGT. Deletions cut 6 bases from V and 7 bases from J, with 18 bases between. The CDR3 nucleotides read TGTGCCAGCAGCCGCTCGGGGGGCATGGCTGAAAAACTGTTTTTT. This gives the protein CASSRSGGMAEKLFF.

Ten or more counts support this clonotype. The J gene is TRBJ1-2, the V gene TRBV3-1; the D is unclear. With 5 bases removed from V and 4 bases from J, the gap between germline ends came to 8 bases. This CDR3 is 12 amino acids long. Per germline, CDR1 LGHDT and CDR2 YNNKEL (reference sequence). DNA of the CDR3: TGTGCCAGCAGCACACAGAGCTATGGCTACACCTTC. Amino acid sequence: CASSTQSYGYTF.

This clonotype appeared many times. The chain couples TRBV11-2 to TRBJ1-2, with D tentatively TRBD1 (5 bases). CDR1 is SGHAT, CDR2 FQNNGV, per germline. The CDR3 has 16 residues. V was clipped by 0 bases and J by 0 bases, with 11 bases between them. CDR3 loop: CASSLEFQGTNYGYTF. For the CDR3, the DNA is TGTGCCAGCAGCTTAGAGTTCCAGGGTACTAACTATGGCTACACCTTC.

The V call is TRBV28, the J call TRBJ2-1; no clear D gene. The CDR3 covers 14 residues. Germline V lookup: CDR1 MDHEN, CDR2 SYDVKM. Trimming left V 6 bases short and J 0 bases short, with 9 bases between. CDR3 bases: TGTGCCAGCAGCCTACATAGCTCCTACAATGAGCAGTTCTTC. The encoded protein is CASSLHSSYNEQFF.

This clonotype was observed at least ten times. This chain links TRBV12-3 or TRBV12-4 with TRBJ1-1, with D hard to call. V lost 5 bases and J lost 0, with 19 bases in between. The CDR3 runs 17 residues. DNA for the CDR3: TGTGCCAGCAGTCCCACAACTCGGGTCTCTTTGAACACTGAAGCTTTCTTT. This translates into CASSPTTRVSLNTEAFF.

This clonotype was detected ten times or more. This chain links TRBV7-8 with TRBJ1-5, with D maybe TRBD1 (6 bases). CDR3 length: 15 residues. Trimming stripped 4 bases from V and 1 base from J, with 11 bases between. Germline loops: CDR1 SGHVS, CDR2 FQNEAQ. The DNA for the CDR3 is TGTGCCAGCAGCTCCGGACAGATAAGCAATCAGCCCCAGCATTTT. Translation: CASSSGQISNQPQHF.

The V and J genes are TRBV5-6 and TRBJ1-2, with D possibly TRBD1 on 5 matching bases. V was cut by 0 bases and J by 8 bases, with 11 bases left in between. The CDR3 spans 13 residues. Germline loops: CDR1 SGHDT, CDR2 YYEEEE. The CDR3 bases are TGTGCCAGCAGCTTGGCAGACAGCGCCGGCTACACCTTC. Its translation: CASSLADSAGYTF.

This clonotype came up many times. The rearrangement uses TRBV10-3 and TRBJ2-7; D is perhaps TRBD2 (6 bases). The length of the CDR3 is 13 residues. V lost 4 bases and J 3 bases, leaving 10 bases between the germline ends. The germline CDR1 and CDR2 sequences are ENHRY and SYGVKD. The CDR3 reads CAISVTGLYEQYF. CDR3 nucleotide sequence: TGTGCCATCAGTGTAACGGGACTCTACGAGCAGTACTTC.

In its sample, this clonotype was seen many times. The genes are TRBV12-3 or TRBV12-4 and TRBJ1-1; 8 bases agree with TRBD1. Trimming removed 4 bases from V and 4 bases from J; junction bases left unmatched: 11. This CDR3 contains 16 residues. CDR3 nucleotides: TGTGCCAGCAGTTACGGACAGGGTTTCGCGGGCACTGAAGCTTTCTTT. Protein sequence: CASSYGQGFAGTEAFF.